This T cell receptor (beta chain) is from a study of T cells in Graves' hyperthyroidism and ophthalmopathy. Germline V gene data show CDR1 as SGHVS and CDR2 as FQNEAQ. V lost 5 bases, J lost 7 bases, and 6 bases stayed unmatched. This CDR3 region has 15 residues. What was amplified from RNA transcripts were TCR beta CDR3 regions. Primed by the HTBI set, a first-round RT-PCR was run on the TCR CDR3. In TCRdb, the multiplex PCR reads were re-called with MiXCR into one record per CDR3 protein. The sample carries roughly 400,000 distinct CDR3 sequences, over 12% recorded once. This clonotype came up many times.

The sequenced sample consisted of blood. The receptor's source is a man in his fifties with Graves' ophthalmopathy. The chain couples TRBV7-8 to TRBJ2-1; 12 bases agree with TRBD2. CDR3 in DNA: TGTGCCAGCAGCCCGCTAGCGGGAGGGAATAATGAGCAGTTCTTC. Translating it yields CASSPLAGGNNEQFF.